This TCR beta chain was found in a study of blood T cell repertoires in COVID-19. The wider study: The United States, Italy and Spain supplied acute and convalescent COVID-19 samples. Nucleic acid was either cDNA or gDNA, and it came from T cells, B-cell-depleted T cells, or PBMCs.

The protocol was immunoSEQ multiplex PCR, while the TCRdb copy is restricted to in-frame clones and leaves out a portion. The sample lists about 300,000 clones, approximately 91% occurring once. Between the trimmed V and J ends, which lost 1 base and 7 bases, there was a span of 16 bases. The CDR3 extends over 15 amino acids. Looked up from germline, CDR1 is SGHAT and CDR2 is FQNNGV. This study enrolled people aged 18 to 89 from under 25 US geographic areas. Cohort placement rested on clinical history that participants reported themselves. The source of this sequence is a woman in her thirties or forties who had recovered from COVID-19. V usage is TRBV11-2 and J usage is TRBJ1-2, with D unclear. What was sequenced was PBMCs or T cells enriched from blood (not recorded which). This CDR3 reads CASSLGGESGLGYTF. CDR3 nucleotide sequence: TGTGCCAGCAGCTTAGGCGGGGAATCAGGCCTTGGCTACACCTTC.